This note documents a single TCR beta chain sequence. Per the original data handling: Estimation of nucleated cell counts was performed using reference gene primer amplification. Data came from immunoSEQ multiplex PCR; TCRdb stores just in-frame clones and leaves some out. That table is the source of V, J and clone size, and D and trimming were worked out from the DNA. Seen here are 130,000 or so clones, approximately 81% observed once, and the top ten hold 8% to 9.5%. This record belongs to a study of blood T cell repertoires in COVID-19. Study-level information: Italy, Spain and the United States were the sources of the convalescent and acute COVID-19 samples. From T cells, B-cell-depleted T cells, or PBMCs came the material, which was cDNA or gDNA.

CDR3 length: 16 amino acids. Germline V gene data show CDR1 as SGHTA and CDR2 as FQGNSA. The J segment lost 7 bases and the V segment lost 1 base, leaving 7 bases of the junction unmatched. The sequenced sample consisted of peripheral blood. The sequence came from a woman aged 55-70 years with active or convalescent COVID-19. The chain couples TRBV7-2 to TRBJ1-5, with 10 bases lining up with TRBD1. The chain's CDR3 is CASSLVSTGGRQPQHF. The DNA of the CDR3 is TGTGCCAGCAGCTTAGTATCGACAGGGGGCAGGCAGCCCCAGCATTTT.